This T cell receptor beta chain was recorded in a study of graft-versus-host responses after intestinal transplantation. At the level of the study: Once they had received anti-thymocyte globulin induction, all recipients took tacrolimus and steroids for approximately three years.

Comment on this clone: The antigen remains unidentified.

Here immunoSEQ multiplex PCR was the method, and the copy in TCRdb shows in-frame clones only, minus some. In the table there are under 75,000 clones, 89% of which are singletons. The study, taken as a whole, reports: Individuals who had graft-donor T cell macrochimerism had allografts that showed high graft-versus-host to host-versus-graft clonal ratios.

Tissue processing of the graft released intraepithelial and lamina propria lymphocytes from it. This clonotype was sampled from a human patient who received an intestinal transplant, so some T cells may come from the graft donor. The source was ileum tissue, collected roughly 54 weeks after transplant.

The CDR3 protein is CASSFSRDSNSPLHF. The CDR3 nucleotides read TGTGCCAGCAGCTTTAGTCGGGACAGTAATTCACCCCTCCACTTT. V usage is TRBV7-9 and J usage is TRBJ1-6; 7 bases match TRBD1. This CDR3 is 15 amino acids long. V was clipped by 3 bases and J by 6 bases; unmatched bases: 5. Per germline, CDR1 SEHNR and CDR2 FQNEAQ (reference sequence).